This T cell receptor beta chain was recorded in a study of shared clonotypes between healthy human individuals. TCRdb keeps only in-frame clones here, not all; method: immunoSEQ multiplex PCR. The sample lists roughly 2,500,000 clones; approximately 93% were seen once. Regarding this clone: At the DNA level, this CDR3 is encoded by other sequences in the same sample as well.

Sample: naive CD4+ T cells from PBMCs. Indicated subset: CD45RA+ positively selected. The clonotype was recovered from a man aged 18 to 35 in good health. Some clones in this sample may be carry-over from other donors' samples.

The CDR3 DNA is TGCAGCGTTGAATCGAGCTCCTACGAGCAGTACTTC. Its translation is CSVESSSYEQYF. The V gene is TRBV29-1, the J gene TRBJ2-5; the D is unclear. The J call may be in error: the DNA end matches TRBJ2-7 better. The germline CDR1 and CDR2 sequences are SQVTM and ANQGSEA. The CDR3 totals 12 residues.